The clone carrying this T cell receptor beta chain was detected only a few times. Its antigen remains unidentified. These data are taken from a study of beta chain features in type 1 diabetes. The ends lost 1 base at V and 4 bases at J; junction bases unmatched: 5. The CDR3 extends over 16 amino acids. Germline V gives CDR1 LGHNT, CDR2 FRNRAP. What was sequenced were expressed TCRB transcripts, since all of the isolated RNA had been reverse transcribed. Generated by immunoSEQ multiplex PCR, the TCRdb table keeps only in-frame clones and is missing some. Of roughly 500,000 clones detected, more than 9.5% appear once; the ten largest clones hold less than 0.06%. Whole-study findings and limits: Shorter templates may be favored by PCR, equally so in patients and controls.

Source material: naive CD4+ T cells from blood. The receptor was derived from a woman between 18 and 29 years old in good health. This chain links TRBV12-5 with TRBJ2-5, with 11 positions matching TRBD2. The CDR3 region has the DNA TGTGCTAGTGGTTTGGATAAGACTAGCGGGATAGAGACCCAGTACTTC. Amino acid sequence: CASGLDKTSGIETQYF.